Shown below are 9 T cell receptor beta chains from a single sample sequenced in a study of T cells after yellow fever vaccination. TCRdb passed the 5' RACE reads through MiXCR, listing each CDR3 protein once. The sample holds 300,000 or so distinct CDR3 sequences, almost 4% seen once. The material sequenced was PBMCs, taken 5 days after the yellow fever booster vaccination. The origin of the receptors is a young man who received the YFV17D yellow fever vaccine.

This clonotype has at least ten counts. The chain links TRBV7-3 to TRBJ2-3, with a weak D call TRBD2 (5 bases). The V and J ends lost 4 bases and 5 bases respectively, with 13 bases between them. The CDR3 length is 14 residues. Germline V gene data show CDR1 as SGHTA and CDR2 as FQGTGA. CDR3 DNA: TGTGCCAGCAGCTCGAATCATGGAGGAGATACGCAGTATTTT. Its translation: CASSSNHGGDTQYF.

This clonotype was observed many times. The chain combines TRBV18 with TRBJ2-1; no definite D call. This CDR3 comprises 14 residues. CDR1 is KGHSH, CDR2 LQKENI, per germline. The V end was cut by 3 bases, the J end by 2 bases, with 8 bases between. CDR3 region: CASSPDGPYNEQFF. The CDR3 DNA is TGTGCCAGCTCACCGGACGGGCCCTACAATGAGCAGTTCTTC.

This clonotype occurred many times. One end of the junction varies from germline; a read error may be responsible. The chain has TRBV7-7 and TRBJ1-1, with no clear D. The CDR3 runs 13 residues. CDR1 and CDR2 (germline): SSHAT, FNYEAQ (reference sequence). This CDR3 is CASSETPNTEAFF. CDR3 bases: TGTGCTAGCAGCGAGACACCGAACACTGAAGCTTTCTTT.

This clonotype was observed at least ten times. The CDR3 nucleotides are TGCGCCAGCAGCCAGGGGACATCTGGGGCCAACGTCCTGACTTTC. It codes for CASSQGTSGANVLTF. The V call is TRBV5-1, the J call TRBJ2-6; weak D call: TRBD1 (6 bases). This CDR3 is 15 amino acids long. Germline V gene sequence: CDR1 SGHRS, CDR2 YFSETQ. Trimming pared 4 bases from V and 1 base from J, leaving 9 bases between. Using reference TRBV5-1 and TRBJ2-6 for the parts outside the CDR3, the full variable domain is KAGVTQTPRYLIKTRGQQVTLSCSPISGHRSVSWYQQTPGQGLQFLFEYFSETQRNKGNFPGRFSGRQFSNSRSEMNVSTLELGDSALYLCASSQGTSGANVLTFGAGSRLTVL.

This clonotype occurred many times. The CDR3 region has the DNA TGCAGTGCGCCCAGGGGTAGCGGCTCCTACAATGAGCAGTTCTTC. It codes for CSAPRGSGSYNEQFF. This chain joins TRBV20-1 and TRBJ2-1; D possibly matches TRBD1 or TRBD2 (6 bases each). The CDR3 contains 15 residues. The V gene's germline CDR1 is DFQATT and CDR2 SNEGSKA (reference sequence). V was trimmed by 6 bases and J by 0 bases, leaving 15 bases between them.

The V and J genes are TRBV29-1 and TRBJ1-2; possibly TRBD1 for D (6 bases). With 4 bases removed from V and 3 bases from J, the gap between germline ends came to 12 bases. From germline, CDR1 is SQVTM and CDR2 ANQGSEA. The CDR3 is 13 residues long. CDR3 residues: CSVVFWTDYGYTF. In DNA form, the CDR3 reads TGCAGCGTTGTATTCTGGACAGACTATGGCTACACCTTC. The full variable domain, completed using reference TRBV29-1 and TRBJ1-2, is SAVISQKPSRDICQRGTSLTIQCQVDSQVTMMFWYRQQPGQSLTLIATANQGSEATYESGFVIDKFPISRPNLTFSTLTVSNMSPEDSSIYLCSVVFWTDYGYTFGSGTRLTVV.

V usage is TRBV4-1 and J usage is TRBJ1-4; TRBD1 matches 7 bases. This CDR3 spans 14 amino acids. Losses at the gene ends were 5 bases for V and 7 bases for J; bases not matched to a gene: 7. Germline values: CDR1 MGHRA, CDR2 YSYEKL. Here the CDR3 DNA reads TGCGCCAGCAGCTCCTGGGGACAGATTGAAAAACTGTTTTTT. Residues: CASSSWGQIEKLFF.

DNA for the CDR3: TGTGCCAGCAGCCCTGGGACAGGGGAGATCGAGCAGTACTTC. Amino acids: CASSPGTGEIEQYF. The rearrangement uses TRBV7-9 and TRBJ2-7, with 10 bases that match TRBD1. This CDR3 contains 14 residues. The germline gives CDR1 SEHNR, CDR2 FQNEAQ (reference sequence). J gave up 6 bases and V 5 bases, and 7 bases lay outside the gene matches.

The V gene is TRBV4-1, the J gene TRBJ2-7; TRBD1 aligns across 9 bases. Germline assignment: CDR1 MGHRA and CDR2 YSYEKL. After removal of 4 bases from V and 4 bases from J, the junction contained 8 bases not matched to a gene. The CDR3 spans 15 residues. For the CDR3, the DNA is TGCGCCAGCAGCCCCAACCCCGGGACAGGGTACGAGCAGTACGTC. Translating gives CASSPNPGTGYEQYV.